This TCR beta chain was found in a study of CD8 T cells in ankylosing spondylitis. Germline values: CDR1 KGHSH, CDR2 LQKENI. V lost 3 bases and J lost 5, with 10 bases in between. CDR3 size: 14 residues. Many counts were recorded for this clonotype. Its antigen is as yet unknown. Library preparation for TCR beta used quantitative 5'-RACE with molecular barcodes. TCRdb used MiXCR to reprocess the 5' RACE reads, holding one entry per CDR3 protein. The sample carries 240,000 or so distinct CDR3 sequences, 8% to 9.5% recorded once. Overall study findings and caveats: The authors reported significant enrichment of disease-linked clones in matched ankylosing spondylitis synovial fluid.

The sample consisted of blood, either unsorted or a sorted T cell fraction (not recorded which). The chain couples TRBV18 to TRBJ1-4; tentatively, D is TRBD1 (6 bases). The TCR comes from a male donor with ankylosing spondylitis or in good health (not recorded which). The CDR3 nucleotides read TGTGCCAGCTCACCGGCGCAGGGGAATGAAAAACTGTTTTTT. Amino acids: CASSPAQGNEKLFF.